These 19 T cell receptor beta chains were all obtained from the same sample, sequenced in a study of tumor-infiltrating lymphocytes in localized non-small cell lung cancer (dated by TCRdb to the early 2020s). Library method: the immunoSEQ multiplex PCR assay. TCRdb obtained this table from immuneACCESS and retained in-frame rearrangements with V and J assigned. These tables miss some clones; where compared with another copy, unresolved V genes account for less than half of the shortfall, and the remainder is unexplained. Counted in this sample were 24,000 or so clones; just under 70% of them appeared once. The top ten constitute roughly 15% of the sample. Sequenced: lung tumor tissue. The receptors derive from a human donor with non-small cell lung cancer.

This clone was counted a single time. CDR3 nucleotide sequence: TGTGCCAGCAGCGCGGACAGGGGGCCATCCTACGAGCAGTACTTC. Encoded protein: CASSADRGPSYEQYF. The V call is TRBV2, the J call TRBJ2-7; 11 bases line up with TRBD1. This CDR3 has 15 residues. Trimming cost V 6 bases and J 1 base; bases outside gene matches: 5. Germline V gene data show CDR1 as SNHLY and CDR2 as FYNNEI.

V is TRBV7-9 and J is TRBJ2-1, with D perhaps TRBD1 (5 bases). The CDR3 contains 14 residues. The ends were cut back, 5 bases at V and 4 bases at J, with 12 bases in the middle. Germline-derived CDR1 and CDR2 are SEHNR and FQNEAQ (reference sequence). CDR3 sequence reads: CASSTGPGYNEQFF. As DNA, the CDR3 is TGTGCCAGCAGCACTGGACCAGGGTACAATGAGCAGTTCTTC.

The J gene is TRBJ2-1, the V gene TRBV30; the D is unclear. V shed 3 bases and J shed 4 bases, with 19 bases lying between them. This CDR3 has 16 residues. Per the germline V gene, CDR1 is GTSNPN and CDR2 is SVGIG (reference sequence). The chain's CDR3 is CAWRADNIARYNEQFF. CDR3 nucleotide sequence: TGTGCCTGGAGGGCCGACAATATCGCGAGGTACAATGAGCAGTTCTTC.

The V call is TRBV7-6, the J call TRBJ2-7; a weak D match, TRBD2 (5 bases). Germline CDR1 reads SGHVS; CDR2 reads FNYEAQ. V was shortened by 5 bases and J by 1 base, with 12 bases between the two germline ends. The CDR3 has 14 amino acids. The CDR3 DNA follows: TGTGCCAGCAGCCAAGGGCGGGCTTCCTACGAGCAGTACTTC. The encoded protein is CASSQGRASYEQYF.

The chain joins TRBV27 to TRBJ1-1; possible D gene TRBD1, 6 bases. This CDR3 is 14 amino acids long. With 5 bases removed from V and 0 bases from J, the gap between germline ends came to 10 bases. Looked up from germline, CDR1 is MNHEY and CDR2 is SMNVEV (reference sequence). The chain's CDR3 is CASSRGAVNTEAFF. DNA for the CDR3: TGTGCCAGCAGTCGGGGGGCCGTGAACACTGAAGCTTTCTTT.

The J gene is TRBJ2-5, the V gene TRBV30, with 7 bases that match TRBD1. The CDR3 consists of 12 residues. V shed 3 bases, J shed 11 bases, and the junction held 9 bases outside the gene matches. The V gene's germline CDR1 is GTSNPN and CDR2 SVGIG (reference sequence). CDR3 residues: CAWSIQGSEQYF. CDR3 sequence (DNA): TGTGCCTGGAGCATACAGGGGAGTGAGCAGTACTTC.

This rearrangement joins TRBV20-1 to TRBJ2-1; the D gene is possibly TRBD2 (6 bases). The CDR3 extends over 11 amino acids. V was pared by 3 bases and J by 10 bases, with 10 bases between. CDR1 and CDR2 (germline): DFQATT, SNEGSKA (reference sequence). The CDR3 DNA sequence: TGCAGTGCTAGTCTTCTAGCGGAGCAGTTCTTC. As protein: CSASLLAEQFF.

The rearrangement links TRBV2 to TRBJ2-3; possibly TRBD1 or TRBD2 for D (5 bases each). V shed 5 bases and J shed 0 bases, with 12 bases lying between them. Germline loops: CDR1 SNHLY, CDR2 FYNNEI. The CDR3 runs 15 residues. The CDR3: CASSIGTASTDTQYF. The CDR3 bases are TGTGCCAGCAGTATCGGGACGGCTAGCACAGATACGCAGTATTTT.

This clone was detected ten times or more. This specimen includes other DNA sequences encoding the same CDR3. V is TRBV7-6 and J is TRBJ1-1, with D hard to call. Germline-derived CDR1 and CDR2 are SGHVS and FNYEAQ. The CDR3 runs to 13 residues. Trimming took off 1 base at V and 5 bases at J, with 8 bases between the two ends. The CDR3 DNA follows: TGTGCCAGCAGCTTAGGTCCCAGGACTGAAGCTTTCTTT. This sequence encodes CASSLGPRTEAFF.

The genes are TRBV2 and TRBJ2-3; maybe TRBD2 (6 bases). This CDR3 region has 14 residues. V was trimmed by 5 bases and J by 0 bases, leaving 9 bases between them. From germline, CDR1 is SNHLY and CDR2 FYNNEI. CDR3 loop: CASSWGTSTDTQYF. For the CDR3, the DNA is TGTGCCAGCAGTTGGGGGACTAGCACAGATACGCAGTATTTT.

The J gene is TRBJ2-7, the V gene TRBV15; TRBD1 matches 9 bases. Germline CDR1 reads LNHNV; CDR2 reads YYDKDF (reference sequence). Trimming removed 4 bases from V and 3 bases from J; junction bases left unmatched: 10. This CDR3 is built from 16 residues. CDR3 amino acids: CATSTSRGTGNYEQYF. The CDR3 nucleotides are TGTGCCACCAGCACCTCTCGGGGGACAGGGAACTACGAGCAGTACTTC. The whole variable domain, filled in from reference TRBV15 and TRBJ2-7, reads DAMVIQNPRYQVTQFGKPVTLSCSQTLNHNVMYWYQQKSSQAPKLLFHYYDKDFNNEADTPDNFQSRRPNTSFCFLDIRSPGLGDTAMYLCATSTSRGTGNYEQYFGPGTRLTVT.

The chain carries TRBV4-3 and TRBJ1-5, with D hard to call. V lost 0 bases to trimming and J lost 3 bases, with 15 bases between them. The CDR3 sequence is 17 residues long. Germline lookup yields CDR1 LGHNA and CDR2 YSLEER. The CDR3 loop reads CASSQDYLQGNNQPQHF. The CDR3 DNA sequence: TGCGCCAGCAGCCAAGATTATTTACAAGGGAACAATCAGCCCCAGCATTTT.

The V gene is TRBV27, the J gene TRBJ1-2, with D hard to call. Germline V gene lookup returns CDR1 MNHEY and CDR2 SMNVEV (reference sequence). Between the trimmed V and J ends, which lost 5 bases and 4 bases, there was a span of 20 bases. The CDR3 consists of 16 residues. CDR3 protein: CASSPRPDIVPYGYTF. As DNA, the CDR3 is TGTGCCAGCAGTCCCCGCCCGGATATCGTTCCCTATGGCTACACCTTC.

The chain combines TRBV4-2 with TRBJ2-5, with TRBD2 as a possible D gene (6 bases). Germline loops: CDR1 LGHNA, CDR2 YNFKEQ. There are 14 residues in the CDR3. V shed 1 base and J shed 4 bases, with 10 bases lying between them. The CDR3 DNA reads as TGTGCCAGCAGCCAAGCGGCACTAGCAGAGACCCAGTACTTC. This codes for CASSQAALAETQYF.

This clone came up once. The chain uses TRBV7-2 and TRBJ2-7; 10 nucleotides agree with TRBD2. In germline, CDR1 is SGHTA, CDR2 FQGNSA. The CDR3 is made up of 14 amino acids. The V segment lost 5 bases and the J segment 5 bases; nucleotides outside the gene matches: 6. The CDR3 nucleotides read TGTGCCAGCAGCCAAACTAGCGGGAACCACGAGCAGTACTTC. This gives the protein CASSQTSGNHEQYF.

By share of the sample, this clone is medium-sized. J is TRBJ1-2 and V is TRBV28; the match to TRBD1 covers 9 bases. The germline gives CDR1 MDHEN, CDR2 SYDVKM. Losses at the gene ends were 6 bases for V and 8 bases for J; bases not matched to a gene: 10. The CDR3 sequence is 14 residues long. CDR3 bases: TGTGCCAGCAGCTTTGACAGGGGGTTTCGAGGCTACACCTTC. It translates to CASSFDRGFRGYTF.

Concerning this clone: The sample contains more than one DNA sequence encoding this CDR3. V is TRBV5-1 and J is TRBJ1-1; 11 nucleotides line up with TRBD1. From germline, CDR1 is SGHRS and CDR2 YFSETQ. Trimming removed 7 bases from V and 6 bases from J; junction bases left unmatched: 2. The CDR3 is made up of 12 amino acids. CDR3 nucleotides: TGCGCCAGCTCGGGACAGGGGGCTGAAGCTTTCTTT. Protein: CASSGQGAEAFF.

The rearrangement uses TRBV9 and TRBJ2-1; 10 nucleotides match TRBD2. Germline lookup yields CDR1 SGDLS and CDR2 YYNGEE. V shed 0 bases, J shed 5 bases, and the junction held 2 bases outside the gene matches. The CDR3 length is 15 residues. Written as DNA, the CDR3 is TGTGCCAGCAGCGTAGCGGGACTAGCGCACAATGAGCAGTTCTTC. This codes for CASSVAGLAHNEQFF.

This sequence joins TRBV5-1 and TRBJ1-1; D possibly corresponds to TRBD1 (5 bases). The CDR3 is 15 residues long. V dropped 0 bases and J dropped 5 bases, with 14 bases sitting between them. Germline V CDR1 and CDR2: SGHRS, YFSETQ. This CDR3 is CASSLVAGIDTEAFF. CDR3 coding DNA: TGCGCCAGCAGCTTGGTGGCAGGGATCGATACTGAAGCTTTCTTT.